A selection of T cell receptor beta chains follows, all from one sample in a study of blood T cells in healthy people across ages. TCRdb re-called the 5' RACE reads through MiXCR, storing one row per CDR3 protein. The sample holds under 800,000 distinct CDR3 sequences, roughly two fifths seen once. Sequenced input: blood. The source of these receptors is a woman aged 60 to 75 in good health. Each CDR3 is given with its conserved first and last residue. The D gene is left open where the match is weak. Some rows mark clone size as missing; the rest say once, few, many or name a class of expanded clone.

CDR3	DNA	V	size	D	J
CASSNTQGPGTEAFF	TGTGCCAGTAGTAACACACAGGGGCCGGGGACTGAAGCTTTCTTT	TRBV19	NA	TRBD1	TRBJ1-1
CASSAPAFDDQYF	TGTGCCAGCAGCGCCCCTGCTTTTGATGACCAGTACTTC	TRBV7-8	NA	NA	TRBJ2-5
CASTPDLYNEQFF	TGTGCCAGCACCCCGGACCTCTACAATGAGCAGTTCTTC	TRBV2	NA	NA	TRBJ2-1
CASTQASGTFYEQYF	TGTGCCAGCACCCAAGCTAGCGGGACGTTCTACGAGCAGTACTTC	TRBV7-2	few	TRBD2	TRBJ2-7
CASSFDRTDTQYF	TGTGCCAGCAGCTTCGACCGCACAGATACGCAGTATTTT	TRBV7-2	few	NA	TRBJ2-3
CASSQAGAEQYF	TGTGCCAGCAGCCAAGCGGGAGCCGAGCAGTACTTC	TRBV3-1	few	NA	TRBJ2-7
CASKGGGYQETQYF	TGCGCCAGCAAAGGTGGGGGCTACCAAGAGACCCAGTACTTC	TRBV5-1	NA	NA	TRBJ2-5
CASSYAADGTYEQYF	TGTGCCAGCAGTTACGCCGCCGACGGAACCTACGAGCAGTACTTC	TRBV6-5	NA	NA	TRBJ2-7
CASSYGGGGLSYGYTF	TGTGCCAGCAGTTACGGCGGGGGAGGGCTGTCCTATGGCTACACCTTC	TRBV6-5	few	NA	TRBJ1-2
CASSLDPMRTFYEQYF	TGTGCCAGCAGTTTAGACCCGATGAGGACCTTCTACGAGCAGTACTTC	TRBV6-6	many	NA	TRBJ2-7
CASSPWGTGFTDTQYF	TGTGCCAGCAGCCCCTGGGGCACCGGATTCACAGATACGCAGTATTTT	TRBV3-1	NA	NA	TRBJ2-3
CASSPNGQGGETWYF	TGTGCCAGCAGCCCCAATGGACAGGGAGGGGAGACCTGGTACTTC	TRBV9	NA	NA	TRBJ2-5
CASNQTGTSGSSYEQYF	TGTGCCAGCAATCAAACCGGGACTAGCGGGAGCAGCTACGAGCAGTACTTC	TRBV27	NA	TRBD2	TRBJ2-7
CASSIGHSTDTQYF	TGTGCCAGCAGCATAGGACACAGCACAGATACGCAGTATTTT	TRBV5-5	NA	NA	TRBJ2-3
CASSWRARREEKLFF	TGTGCCAGCAGTTGGCGGGCAAGGCGAGAGGAAAAACTGTTTTTT	TRBV27	NA	NA	TRBJ1-4
CASSQAGEGNEKLFF	TGTGCCAGCAGCCAAGCGGGGGAGGGTAATGAAAAACTGTTTTTT	TRBV4-2	few	NA	TRBJ1-4
CATKSSGGEKYQETQYF	TGTGCCACCAAGTCCAGCGGGGGGGAGAAGTACCAAGAGACCCAGTACTTC	TRBV7-4	once	TRBD2	TRBJ2-5
CASSKIFRRQDYEQYF	TGTGCCAGCAGCAAAATATTCCGTCGGCAGGACTACGAGCAGTACTTC	TRBV21-1	NA	NA	TRBJ2-7
CSATPRLQETQYF	TGCAGTGCTACCCCGAGACTACAAGAGACCCAGTACTTC	TRBV20-1	NA	NA	TRBJ2-5
CASRDPGQGTQETQYF	TGTGCCAGCAGGGACCCGGGACAGGGTACTCAAGAGACCCAGTACTTC	TRBV2	NA	TRBD1	TRBJ2-5
CASSPGTSVSSYNEQFF	TGTGCTAGCAGCCCCGGGACCTCTGTAAGCTCCTACAATGAGCAGTTCTTC	TRBV7-7	few	NA	TRBJ2-1
CASSDTGVVDTQYF	TGTGCCAGCAGTGATACGGGGGTAGTTGATACGCAGTATTTT	TRBV2	few	NA	TRBJ2-3
CASGLRRPSYEQYF	TGTGCCAGCGGCTTAAGGCGCCCGTCCTACGAGCAGTACTTC	TRBV7-2	NA	NA	TRBJ2-7
CASTLGDRGGYTF	TGTGCCAGCACTTTGGGAGACAGGGGTGGCTACACCTTC	TRBV6-4	NA	TRBD1	TRBJ1-2
CSARDVRTSGRVDTQYF	TGCAGTGCTAGAGACGTGCGGACTAGCGGGAGGGTAGATACGCAGTATTTT	TRBV20-1	few	TRBD2	TRBJ2-3
CASSLNSAGEQFF	TGTGCCAGCAGCCTAAATTCCGCCGGTGAGCAGTTCTTC	TRBV7-6	few	NA	TRBJ2-1
CASSQDHGSVIQETQFF	TGTGCCAGCAGCCAAGATCATGGCAGCGTTATTCAAGAGACCCAGTTCTTC	TRBV4-2	NA	NA	TRBJ2-1
CASSGGTSGRSSTDTQYF	TGCGCCAGCAGCGGGGGGACTAGCGGGAGGTCTAGCACAGATACGCAGTATTTT	TRBV5-1	NA	TRBD2	TRBJ2-3
CASSLGQGITDTQYF	TGTGCCAGCAGCCTAGGACAGGGGATCACAGATACGCAGTATTTT	TRBV6-5	many	TRBD1	TRBJ2-3
CASSSGGKQETQYF	TGTGCCAGCAGCTCCGGGGGGAAACAAGAGACCCAGTACTTC	TRBV11-2	few	TRBD2	TRBJ2-5
CASSPPPGQGPYNEQFF	TGTGCCAGCAGCCCTCCCCCGGGACAGGGCCCCTACAATGAGCAGTTCTTC	TRBV7-2	few	TRBD1	TRBJ2-1
CSARGGQGTVEAFF	TGCAGTGCTAGGGGCGGACAGGGGACGGTTGAAGCTTTCTTT	TRBV20-1	NA	TRBD1	TRBJ1-1
CASSQEGGLADLPDTQYF	TGTGCCAGCAGCCAAGAGGGGGGACTAGCGGATTTACCAGATACGCAGTATTTT	TRBV14	NA	TRBD2	TRBJ2-3
CASSPGIGEQYF	TGTGCCAGCAGCCCAGGGATTGGCGAGCAGTACTTC	TRBV7-7	NA	NA	TRBJ2-7
CASSEGAGWETQFF	TGTGCCAGCAGTGAAGGGGCGGGATGGGAGACCCAGTTCTTC	TRBV6-1	NA	NA	TRBJ2-1
CASSSLRDGTHEQYF	TGTGCCAGCAGCTCTCTCCGGGACGGTACCCATGAGCAGTACTTC	TRBV11-2	NA	NA	TRBJ2-7
CSFDPSGLNNEQYF	TGCAGCTTTGACCCTAGCGGACTAAACAATGAGCAGTACTTC	TRBV29-1	NA	TRBD2	TRBJ2-5
CASRLSSGANVLTF	TGTGCCAGCCGACTCTCCTCTGGGGCCAACGTCCTGACTTTC	TRBV25-1	many	NA	TRBJ2-6
CATSDPGGTSGGRDTQYF	TGTGCCACCAGTGACCCTGGCGGGACTAGCGGGGGCCGAGATACGCAGTATTTT	TRBV24-1	few	TRBD2	TRBJ2-3
CASSSHGDTQYF	TGTGCCAGTAGTTCTCATGGGGATACGCAGTATTTT	TRBV19	NA	NA	TRBJ2-3
CSASWYNEQFF	TGCAGTGCTAGCTGGTACAATGAGCAGTTCTTC	TRBV20-1	few	NA	TRBJ2-1
CASSVENGYTF	TGTGCCAGCAGCGTAGAAAATGGCTACACCTTC	TRBV9	NA	NA	TRBJ1-2
CASRPTLSQPQHF	TGTGCCAGCAGGCCAACCCTTAGTCAGCCCCAGCATTTT	TRBV28	NA	NA	TRBJ1-5
CASSHFRTGSSYNEQFF	TGTGCCAGCAGCCATTTCCGGACCGGGAGCTCCTACAATGAGCAGTTCTTC	TRBV3-1	few	NA	TRBJ2-1
CASSSRTSKNEQFF	TGTGCCAGCAGCTCCCGGACTAGCAAGAATGAGCAGTTCTTC	TRBV7-9	NA	TRBD2	TRBJ2-1
CASSQVLNYEQYF	TGTGCCAGCAGCCAGGTTCTCAACTACGAGCAGTACTTC	TRBV3-1	few	NA	TRBJ2-7
CSARSGAGGYEQYF	TGCAGTGCGCGAAGCGGGGCTGGCGGCTACGAGCAGTACTTC	TRBV20-1	many	TRBD2	TRBJ2-7
CAISGLKKDRGEETQYF	TGTGCCATCAGTGGTCTAAAGAAGGACAGGGGGGAAGAGACCCAGTACTTC	TRBV10-3	NA	TRBD1	TRBJ2-5